These T cell receptor beta chains were read from a single sample in a study of immune evolution from preneoplasia to lung adenocarcinoma. Sequencing used immunoSEQ multiplex PCR; TCRdb keeps in-frame clones, though not all of them. The sample shows some 9,800 clones, approximately 90% of them seen only once. The sample taken for sequencing was FFPE invasive lung adenocarcinoma tissue. These receptor sequences come from a person between 65 and 80 years old with invasive lung adenocarcinoma. Some clones in this sample may be carry-over from other donors' samples. CDR3s include the opening cysteine and the closing phenylalanine or tryptophan. The D gene is left open where the match is weak. A row's size may be missing; if present it is once, few, many or a size class.

TRBJ2-1,TRBD1,TRBV5-1,15,.,CASSSRQGTYNEQFF,TGCGCCAGCAGCTCCCGACAGGGGACCTACAATGAGCAGTTCTTC
TRBJ2-7,TRBD1,TRBV7-9,15,.,CASSQGQGRNDEQYF,TGTGCCAGCAGCCAAGGACAGGGAAGGAATGACGAGCAGTACTTC
TRBJ2-2,TRBD1,TRBV5-1,15,few,CASSLGQINTGELFF,TGCGCCAGCAGCCTGGGACAGATTAACACCGGGGAGCTGTTTTTT
TRBJ1-5,TRBD1,TRBV6-5,13,.,CASSQGAGQPQHF,TGTGCCAGCAGCCAGGGGGCGGGTCAGCCCCAGCATTTT
TRBJ1-1,.,TRBV5-1,15,.,CASRNGLLMNTEAFF,TGCGCCAGCAGGAACGGACTGCTCATGAACACTGAAGCTTTCTTT
TRBJ1-2,TRBD1,TRBV28,12,.,CASSSLEQGYTF,TGTGCCAGCAGCTCTCTCGAACAGGGGTACACCTTC
TRBJ2-6,.,TRBV19,14,.,CASRQGFGANVLTF,TGTGCCAGTAGACAGGGTTTTGGGGCCAACGTCCTGACTTTC
TRBJ2-5,.,TRBV27,16,.,CASSLSSGTFQETQYF,TGTGCCAGCAGTTTGTCCTCCGGGACATTCCAAGAGACCCAGTACTTC
TRBJ2-1,.,TRBV4-2,13,.,CASSQVLGNEQFF,TGTGCCAGCAGCCAAGTCCTAGGCAATGAGCAGTTCTTC
TRBJ2-5,TRBD1,TRBV11-3,16,.,CASSLGTGPVRETQYF,TGTGCCAGCAGCTTGGGGACAGGTCCCGTTAGAGAGACCCAGTACTTC
TRBJ2-3,TRBD2,TRBV5-1,16,few,CASSLELAGGLDTQYF,TGCGCCAGCAGCTTGGAGCTAGCGGGGGGGTTAGATACGCAGTATTTT
TRBJ1-2,TRBD1,TRBV30,15,.,CAWSVGTGANYGYTF,TGTGCCTGGAGTGTAGGGACAGGGGCTAACTATGGCTACACCTTC
TRBJ2-7,TRBD2,TRBV7-3,15,.,CASSSSLGGGDEQYF,TGTGCCAGCAGCTCCTCCCTTGGCGGGGGGGACGAGCAGTACTTC
TRBJ1-1,.,TRBV30,13,.,CAWSTGLVSEAFF,TGTGCCTGGAGTACAGGGTTGGTATCTGAAGCTTTCTTT
TRBJ1-5,.,TRBV4-2,13,.,CASSPDLNQPQHF,TGTGCCAGCAGCCCAGACCTTAATCAGCCCCAGCATTTT
TRBJ2-2,.,TRBV5-6,14,.,CASRGTGSTGELFF,TGTGCCAGCAGGGGCACAGGGTCCACCGGGGAGCTGTTTTTT
TRBJ1-4,.,TRBV11-2,13,.,CASGRQPNEKLFF,TGTGCCAGCGGCAGACAGCCAAATGAAAAACTGTTTTTT
TRBJ2-5,TRBD1,TRBV5-6,16,.,CASSLGTGQIQETQYF,TGTGCCAGCAGCTTGGGTACGGGACAGATACAAGAGACCCAGTACTTC
TRBJ2-3,.,TRBV7-9,12,.,CASTRTGDTQYF,TGTGCCAGCACCCGGACCGGAGATACGCAGTATTTT
TRBJ1-2,TRBD1,TRBV30,15,.,CAWSAGDRPNYGYTF,TGTGCCTGGAGTGCCGGGGACAGACCTAACTATGGCTACACCTTC
TRBJ2-7,TRBD1,TRBV28,14,.,CASSPADRGGEQYF,TGTGCCAGCAGCCCTGCCGACAGGGGTGGAGAGCAGTACTTC
TRBJ1-1,TRBD1,TRBV29-1,13,.,CSVATGMNTEAFF,TGCAGCGTTGCGACAGGGATGAACACTGAAGCTTTCTTT
TRBJ2-2,.,TRBV9,14,.,CASSVVMGSGELFF,TGTGCCAGCAGCGTAGTGATGGGTTCCGGGGAGCTGTTTTTT
TRBJ2-3,TRBD2,TRBV7-3,15,once,CASSLTSGETDTQYF,TGTGCCAGCAGCTTGACTAGCGGGGAAACAGATACGCAGTATTTT
TRBJ2-3,.,TRBV18,17,.,CASSPPTGGRKTDTQYF,TGTGCCAGCTCACCACCTACAGGAGGGAGGAAGACAGATACGCAGTATTTT
TRBJ2-7,TRBD2,TRBV10-2,14,.,CASTSTSGGYEQYF,TGCGCCAGCACCTCGACTAGCGGGGGGTACGAGCAGTACTTC